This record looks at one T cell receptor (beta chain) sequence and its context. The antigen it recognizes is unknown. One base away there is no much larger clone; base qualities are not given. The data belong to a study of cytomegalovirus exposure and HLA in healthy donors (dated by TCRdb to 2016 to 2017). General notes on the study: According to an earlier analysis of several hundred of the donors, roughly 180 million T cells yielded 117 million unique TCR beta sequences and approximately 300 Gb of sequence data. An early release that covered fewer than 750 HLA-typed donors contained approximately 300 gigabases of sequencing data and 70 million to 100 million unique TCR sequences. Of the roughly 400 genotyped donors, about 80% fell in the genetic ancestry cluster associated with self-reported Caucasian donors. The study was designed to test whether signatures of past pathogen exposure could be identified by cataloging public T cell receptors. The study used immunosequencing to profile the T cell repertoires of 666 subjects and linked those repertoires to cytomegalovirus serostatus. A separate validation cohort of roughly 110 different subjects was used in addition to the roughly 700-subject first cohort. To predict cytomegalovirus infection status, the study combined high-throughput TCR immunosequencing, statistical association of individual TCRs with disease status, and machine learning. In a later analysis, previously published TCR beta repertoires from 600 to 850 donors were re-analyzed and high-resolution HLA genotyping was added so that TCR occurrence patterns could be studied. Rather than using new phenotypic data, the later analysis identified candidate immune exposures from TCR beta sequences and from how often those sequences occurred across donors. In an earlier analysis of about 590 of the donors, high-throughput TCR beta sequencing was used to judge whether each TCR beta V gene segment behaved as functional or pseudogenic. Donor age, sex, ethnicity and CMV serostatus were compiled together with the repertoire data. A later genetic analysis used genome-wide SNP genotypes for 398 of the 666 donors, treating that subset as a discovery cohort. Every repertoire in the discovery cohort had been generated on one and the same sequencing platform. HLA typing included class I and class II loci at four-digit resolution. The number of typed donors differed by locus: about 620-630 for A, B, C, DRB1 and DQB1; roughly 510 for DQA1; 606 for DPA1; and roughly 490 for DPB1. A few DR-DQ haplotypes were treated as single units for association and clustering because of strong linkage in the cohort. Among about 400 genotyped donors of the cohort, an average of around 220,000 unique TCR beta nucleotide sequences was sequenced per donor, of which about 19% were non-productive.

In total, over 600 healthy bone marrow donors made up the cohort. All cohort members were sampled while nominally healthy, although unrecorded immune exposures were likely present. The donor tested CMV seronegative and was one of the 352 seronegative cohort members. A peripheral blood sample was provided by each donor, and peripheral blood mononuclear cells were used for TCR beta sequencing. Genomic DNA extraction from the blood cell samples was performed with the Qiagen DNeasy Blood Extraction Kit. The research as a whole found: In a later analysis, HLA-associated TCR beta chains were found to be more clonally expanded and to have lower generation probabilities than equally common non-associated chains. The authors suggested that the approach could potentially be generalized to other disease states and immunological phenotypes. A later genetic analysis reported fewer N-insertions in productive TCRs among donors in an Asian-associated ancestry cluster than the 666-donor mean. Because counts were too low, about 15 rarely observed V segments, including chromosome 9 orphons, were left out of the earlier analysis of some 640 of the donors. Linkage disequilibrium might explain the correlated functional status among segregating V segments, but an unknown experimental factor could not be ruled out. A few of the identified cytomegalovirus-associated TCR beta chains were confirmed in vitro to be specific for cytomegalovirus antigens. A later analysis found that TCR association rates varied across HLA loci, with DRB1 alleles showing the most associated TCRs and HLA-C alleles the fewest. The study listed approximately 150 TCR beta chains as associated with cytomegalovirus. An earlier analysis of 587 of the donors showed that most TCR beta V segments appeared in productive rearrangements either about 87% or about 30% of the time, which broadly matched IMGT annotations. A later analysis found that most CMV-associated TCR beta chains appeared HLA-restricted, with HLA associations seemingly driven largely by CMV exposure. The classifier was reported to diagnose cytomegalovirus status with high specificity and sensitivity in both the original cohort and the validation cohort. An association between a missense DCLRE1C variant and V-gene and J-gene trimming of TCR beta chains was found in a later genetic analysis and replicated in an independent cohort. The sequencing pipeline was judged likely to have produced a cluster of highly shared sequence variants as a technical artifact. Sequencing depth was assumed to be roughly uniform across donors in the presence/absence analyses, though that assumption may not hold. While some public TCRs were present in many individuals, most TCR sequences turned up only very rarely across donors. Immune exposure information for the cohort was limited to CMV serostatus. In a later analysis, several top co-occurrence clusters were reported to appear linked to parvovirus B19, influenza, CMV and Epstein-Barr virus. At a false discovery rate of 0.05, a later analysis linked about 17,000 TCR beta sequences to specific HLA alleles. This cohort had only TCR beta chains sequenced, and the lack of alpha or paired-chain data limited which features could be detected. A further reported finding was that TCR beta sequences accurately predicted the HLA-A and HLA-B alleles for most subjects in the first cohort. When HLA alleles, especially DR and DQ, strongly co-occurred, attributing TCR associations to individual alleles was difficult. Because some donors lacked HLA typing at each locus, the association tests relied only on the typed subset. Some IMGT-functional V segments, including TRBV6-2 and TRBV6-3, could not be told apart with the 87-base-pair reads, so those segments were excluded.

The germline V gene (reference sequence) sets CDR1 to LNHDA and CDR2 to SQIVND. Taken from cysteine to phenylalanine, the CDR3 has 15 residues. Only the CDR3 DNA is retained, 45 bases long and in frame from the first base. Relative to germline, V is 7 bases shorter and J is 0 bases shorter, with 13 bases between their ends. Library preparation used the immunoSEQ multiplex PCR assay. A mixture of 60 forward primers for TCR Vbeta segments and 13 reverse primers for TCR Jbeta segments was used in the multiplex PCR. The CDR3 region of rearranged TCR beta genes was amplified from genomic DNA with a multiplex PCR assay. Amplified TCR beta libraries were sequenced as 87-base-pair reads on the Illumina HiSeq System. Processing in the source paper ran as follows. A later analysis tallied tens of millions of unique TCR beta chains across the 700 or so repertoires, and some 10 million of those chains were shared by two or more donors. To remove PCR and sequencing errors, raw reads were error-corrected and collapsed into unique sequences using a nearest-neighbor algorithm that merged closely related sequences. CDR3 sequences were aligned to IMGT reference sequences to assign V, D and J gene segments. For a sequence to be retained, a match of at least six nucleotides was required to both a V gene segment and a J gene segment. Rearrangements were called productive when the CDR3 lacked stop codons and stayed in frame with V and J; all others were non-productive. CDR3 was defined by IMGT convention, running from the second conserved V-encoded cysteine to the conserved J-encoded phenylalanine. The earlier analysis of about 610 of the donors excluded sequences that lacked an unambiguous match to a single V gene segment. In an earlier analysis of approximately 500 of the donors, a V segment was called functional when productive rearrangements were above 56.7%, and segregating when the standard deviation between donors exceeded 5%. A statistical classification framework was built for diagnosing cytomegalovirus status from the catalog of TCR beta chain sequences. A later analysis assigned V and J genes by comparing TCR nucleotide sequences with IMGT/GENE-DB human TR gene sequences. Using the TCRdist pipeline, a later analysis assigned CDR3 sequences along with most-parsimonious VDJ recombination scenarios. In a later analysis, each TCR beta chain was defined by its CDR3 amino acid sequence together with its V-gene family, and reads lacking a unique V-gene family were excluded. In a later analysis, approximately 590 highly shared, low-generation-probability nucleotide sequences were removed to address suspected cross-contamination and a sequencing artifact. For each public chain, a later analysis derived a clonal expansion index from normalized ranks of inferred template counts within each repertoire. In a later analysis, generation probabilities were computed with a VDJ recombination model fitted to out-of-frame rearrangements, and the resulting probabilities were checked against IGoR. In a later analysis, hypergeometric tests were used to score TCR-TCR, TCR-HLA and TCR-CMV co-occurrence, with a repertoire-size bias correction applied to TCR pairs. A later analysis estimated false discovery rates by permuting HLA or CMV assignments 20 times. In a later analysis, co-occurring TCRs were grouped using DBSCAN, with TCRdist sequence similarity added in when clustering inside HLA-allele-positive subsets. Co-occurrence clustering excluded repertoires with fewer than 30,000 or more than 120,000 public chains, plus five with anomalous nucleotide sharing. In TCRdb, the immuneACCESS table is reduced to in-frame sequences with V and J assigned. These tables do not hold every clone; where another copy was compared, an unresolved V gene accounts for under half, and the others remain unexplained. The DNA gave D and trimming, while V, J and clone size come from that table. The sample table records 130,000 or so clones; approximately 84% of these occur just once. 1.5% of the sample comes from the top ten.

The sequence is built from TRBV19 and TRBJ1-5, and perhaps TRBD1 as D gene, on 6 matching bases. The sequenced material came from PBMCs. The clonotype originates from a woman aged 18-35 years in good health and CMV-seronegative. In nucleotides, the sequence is TGTGCCAGTATTCCGGACAGCTATAGCAATCAGCCCCAGCATTTT. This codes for CASIPDSYSNQPQHF.